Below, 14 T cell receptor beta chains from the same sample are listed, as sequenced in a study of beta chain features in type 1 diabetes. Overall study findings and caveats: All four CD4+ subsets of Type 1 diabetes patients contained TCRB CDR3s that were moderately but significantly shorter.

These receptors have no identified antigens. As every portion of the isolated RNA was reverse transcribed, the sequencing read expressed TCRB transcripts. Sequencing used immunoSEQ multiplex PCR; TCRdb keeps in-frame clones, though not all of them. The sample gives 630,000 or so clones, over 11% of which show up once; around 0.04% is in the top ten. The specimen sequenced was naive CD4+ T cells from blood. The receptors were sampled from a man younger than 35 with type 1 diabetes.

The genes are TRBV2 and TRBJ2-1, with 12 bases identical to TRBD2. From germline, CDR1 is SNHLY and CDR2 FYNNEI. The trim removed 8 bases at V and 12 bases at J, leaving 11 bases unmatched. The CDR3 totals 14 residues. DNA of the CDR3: TGTGCCAGCTCGGAGACTAGCGGGAGTCGTTGGCAGTTCTTC. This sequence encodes CASSETSGSRWQFF. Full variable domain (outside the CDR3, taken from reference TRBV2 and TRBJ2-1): EPEVTQTPSHQVTQMGQEVILRCVPISNHLYFYWYRQILGQKVEFLVSFYNNEISEKSEIFDDQFSVERPDGSNFTLKIRSTKLEDSAMYFCASSETSGSRWQFFGPGTRLTVL.

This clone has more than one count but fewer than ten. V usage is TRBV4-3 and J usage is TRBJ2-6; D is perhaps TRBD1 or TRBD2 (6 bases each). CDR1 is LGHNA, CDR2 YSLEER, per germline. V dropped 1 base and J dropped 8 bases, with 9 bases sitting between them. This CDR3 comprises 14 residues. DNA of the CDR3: TGCGCCAGCAGCCAAGGGGGGGCGACCAACGTCCTGACTTTC. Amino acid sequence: CASSQGGATNVLTF.

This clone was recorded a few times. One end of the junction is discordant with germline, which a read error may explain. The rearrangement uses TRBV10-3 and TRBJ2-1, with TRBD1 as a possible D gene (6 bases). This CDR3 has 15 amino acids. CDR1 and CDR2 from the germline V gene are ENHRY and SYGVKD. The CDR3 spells CDISGKGEGYNEQFF. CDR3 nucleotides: TGTGACATCAGTGGAAAGGGGGAAGGGTACAATGAGCAGTTCTTC.

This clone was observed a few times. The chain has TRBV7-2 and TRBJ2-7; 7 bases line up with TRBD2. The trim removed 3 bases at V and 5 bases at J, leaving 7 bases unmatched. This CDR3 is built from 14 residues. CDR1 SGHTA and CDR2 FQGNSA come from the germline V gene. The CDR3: CASSLGGFLNEQYF. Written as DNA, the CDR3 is TGTGCCAGCAGCTTGGGAGGGTTCTTAAACGAGCAGTACTTC.

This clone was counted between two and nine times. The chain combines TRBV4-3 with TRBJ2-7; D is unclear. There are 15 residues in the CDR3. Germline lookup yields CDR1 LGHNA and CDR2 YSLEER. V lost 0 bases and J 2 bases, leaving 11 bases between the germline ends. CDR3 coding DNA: TGCGCCAGCAGCCAAGATTCCAGTCTTACCTACGAGCAGTACTTC. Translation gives CASSQDSSLTYEQYF.

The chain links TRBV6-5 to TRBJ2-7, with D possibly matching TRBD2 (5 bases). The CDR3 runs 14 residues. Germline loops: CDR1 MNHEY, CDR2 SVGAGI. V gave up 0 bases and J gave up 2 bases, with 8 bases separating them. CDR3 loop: CASSYSRVTYEQYF. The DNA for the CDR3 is TGTGCCAGCAGTTACTCGAGGGTAACCTACGAGCAGTACTTC.

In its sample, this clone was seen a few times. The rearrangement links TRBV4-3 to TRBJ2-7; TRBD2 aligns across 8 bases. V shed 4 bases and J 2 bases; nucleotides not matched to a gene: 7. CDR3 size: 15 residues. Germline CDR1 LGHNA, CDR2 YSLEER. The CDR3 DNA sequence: TGCGCCAGCAGCCTAGAGCCGGGACTAGCCTACGAGCAGTACTTC. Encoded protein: CASSLEPGLAYEQYF.

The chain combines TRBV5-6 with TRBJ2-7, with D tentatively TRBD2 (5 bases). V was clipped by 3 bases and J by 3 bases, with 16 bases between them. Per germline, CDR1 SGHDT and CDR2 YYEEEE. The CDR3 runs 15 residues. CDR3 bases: TGTGCCAGCAGCTCCTGGACGGCCGGGGACTACGAGCAGTACTTC. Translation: CASSSWTAGDYEQYF.

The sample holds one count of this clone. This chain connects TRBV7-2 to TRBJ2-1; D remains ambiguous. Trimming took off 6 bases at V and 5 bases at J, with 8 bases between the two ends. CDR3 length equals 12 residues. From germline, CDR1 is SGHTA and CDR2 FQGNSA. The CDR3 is CASSTPHNEQFF. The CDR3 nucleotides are TGTGCCAGCAGTACCCCCCACAATGAGCAGTTCTTC.

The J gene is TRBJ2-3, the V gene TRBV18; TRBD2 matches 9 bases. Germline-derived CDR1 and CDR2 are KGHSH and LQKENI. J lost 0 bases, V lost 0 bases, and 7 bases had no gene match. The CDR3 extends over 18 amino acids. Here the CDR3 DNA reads TGTGCCAGCTCACCACCTCGTCTAGCGGGGCTAAGCACAGATACGCAGTATTTT. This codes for CASSPPRLAGLSTDTQYF.

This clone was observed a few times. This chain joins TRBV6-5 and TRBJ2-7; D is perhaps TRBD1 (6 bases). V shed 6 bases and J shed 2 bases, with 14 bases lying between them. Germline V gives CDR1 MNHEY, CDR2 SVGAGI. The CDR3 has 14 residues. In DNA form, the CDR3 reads TGTGCCAGCAGCCTAAACCCAGGGGCCTACGAGCAGTACTTC. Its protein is CASSLNPGAYEQYF.

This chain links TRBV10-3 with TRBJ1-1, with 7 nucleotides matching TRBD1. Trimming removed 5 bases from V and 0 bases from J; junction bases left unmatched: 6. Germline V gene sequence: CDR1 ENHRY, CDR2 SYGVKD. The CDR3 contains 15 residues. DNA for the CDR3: TGTGCCATCAGTCTAGGGGGACAGCTGAACACTGAAGCTTTCTTT. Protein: CAISLGGQLNTEAFF.

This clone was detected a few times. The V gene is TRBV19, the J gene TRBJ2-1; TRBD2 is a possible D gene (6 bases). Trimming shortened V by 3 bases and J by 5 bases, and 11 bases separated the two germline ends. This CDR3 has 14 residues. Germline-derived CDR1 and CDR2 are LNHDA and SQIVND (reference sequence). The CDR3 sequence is CASSIERVNNEQFF. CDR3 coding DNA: TGTGCCAGTAGTATTGAGCGGGTAAACAATGAGCAGTTCTTC.

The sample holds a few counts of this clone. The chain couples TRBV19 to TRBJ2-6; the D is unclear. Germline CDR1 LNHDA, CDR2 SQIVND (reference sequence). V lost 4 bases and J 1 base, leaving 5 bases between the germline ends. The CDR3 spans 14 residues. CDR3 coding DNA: TGTGCCAGTAGTAAGCGATCTGGGGCCAACGTCCTGACTTTC. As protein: CASSKRSGANVLTF. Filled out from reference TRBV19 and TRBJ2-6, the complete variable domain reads DGGITQSPKYLFRKEGQNVTLSCEQNLNHDAMYWYRQDPGQGLRLIYYSQIVNDFQKGDIAEGYSVSREKKESFPLTVTSAQKNPTAFYLCASSKRSGANVLTFGAGSRLTVL.